Shown below are 29 T cell receptor beta chains from a single sample sequenced in a study of molecular identifiers for immune sequencing clone quantification. TCRdb reanalysed the PCR reads using MiXCR and keeps one entry per CDR3 protein. The table has under 650,000 distinct CDR3 sequences, 15% to 20% seen once; the top ten hold around 0.86%. Specimen: naive CD8+ T cells from blood, with Jurkat cell RNA spiked in. Subset defined: FACS-sorted CD8+CD4-CCR7+CD45RA+ naive T cells. Receptors were obtained from a human donor in good health. Some libraries in this study had Jurkat cell RNA spiked in.

This clonotype occurred a few times. The chain couples TRBV11-1 to TRBJ2-7; D is unclear. This CDR3 has 15 residues. Germline V gene sequence: CDR1 SGHAT, CDR2 FQDESV (reference sequence). V lost 2 bases to trimming and J lost 2 bases, with 13 bases between them. The CDR3 DNA is TGTGCCAGCAGCTTACGGGCTCGACGACCCTACGAGCAGTACTTC. Encoded protein: CASSLRARRPYEQYF.

This clonotype was found a few times. The chain is built from TRBV15 and TRBJ1-6; TRBD1 is a possible D gene (5 bases). Germline CDR1 is LNHNV and CDR2 is YYDKDF (reference sequence). Trimming cost V 5 bases and J 3 bases, with 17 bases left between them. The CDR3 loop spans 17 amino acids. The chain's CDR3 is CATSPGVGQGYNSPLHF. In DNA, the CDR3 is TGTGCCACCAGCCCAGGCGTTGGACAAGGCTATAATTCACCCCTCCACTTT.

This clonotype was found many times. The V gene is TRBV7-6, the J gene TRBJ2-6; TRBD2 might be the D (5 bases). Germline CDR1 is SGHVS and CDR2 is FNYEAQ. V gave up 5 bases and J gave up 2 bases, with 10 bases separating them. The CDR3 runs to 15 residues. This CDR3 reads CASSLSVAGANVLTF. In nucleotides, the CDR3 is TGTGCCAGCAGCCTTAGCGTTGCTGGGGCCAACGTCCTGACTTTC.

This clonotype was counted at least ten times. This chain connects TRBV9 to TRBJ2-3, with D uncertain. Trimming removed 2 bases at V and 2 bases at J, with 6 bases between. Germline CDR1 is SGDLS and CDR2 is YYNGEE. There are 13 residues in the CDR3. This CDR3 is CASSVLNTDTQYF. The CDR3 nucleotides are TGTGCCAGCAGCGTGCTGAACACAGATACGCAGTATTTT.

As for this clonotype: This may be a read error, as it is one base from a much larger clone. The chain has TRBV3-1 and TRBJ1-1; D gene unclear. The CDR3 has 16 amino acids. Per the germline V gene, CDR1 is LGHDT and CDR2 is YNNKEL (reference sequence). The CDR3 bases are TGTGCCAGCGGCCAAGAGTATCTCGAGGTCGCCACTGAAGCTTTCTTT. Encoded protein: CASGQEYLEVATEAFF.

This chain joins TRBV20-1 and TRBJ1-5, with TRBD1 matching 8 bases. Per germline, CDR1 DFQATT and CDR2 SNEGSKA (reference sequence). V was pared by 3 bases and J by 3 bases, with 7 bases of the junction left unmatched. The CDR3 length is 15 residues. CDR3 sequence reads: CSARGTGGYNQPQHF. Here the CDR3 DNA reads TGCAGTGCTAGGGGAACAGGGGGATACAATCAGCCCCAGCATTTT.

Notes on this clonotype: Being one base from a much bigger clone, this may be a read error. V gene TRBV30 combines with J gene TRBJ1-1; unclear D gene. The CDR3 is made up of 13 amino acids. CDR1 and CDR2 (germline): GTSNPN, SVGIG (reference sequence). For the CDR3, the DNA is TGTACCTGGAGTGCAGGCACGAACACTGAAGCTTTCTTT. This encodes CTWSAGTNTEAFF.

This clonotype was seen many times. This sequence joins TRBV7-6 and TRBJ2-1; D ambiguous. The germline V gene has CDR1 SGHVS and CDR2 FNYEAQ. The V end was cut by 2 bases, the J end by 3 bases, with 11 bases between. This CDR3 has 15 residues. In DNA, the CDR3 is TGTGCCAGCAGCTTAACAGCGACTTACTACAATGAGCAGTTCTTC. This sequence encodes CASSLTATYYNEQFF.

As to this clonotype: This may be a read error: a much more frequent sequence differs by one nucleotide. The V gene is TRBV7-6, the J gene TRBJ2-3, with a weak D call TRBD1 (5 bases). The CDR3 has 14 residues. The V gene's germline CDR1 is SGHVS and CDR2 FNYEAQ. In DNA form, the CDR3 reads TGTGCCGGCAGCTTCCAGACAGTCCCAGATACGCAGTATTTT. It is translated as CAGSFQTVPDTQYF.

The table lists this clonotype with many counts. The chain employs TRBV27 and TRBJ1-1; D gene uncertain. V gave up 11 bases and J gave up 0 bases, with 10 bases separating them. Germline V lookup: CDR1 MNHEY, CDR2 SMNVEV (reference sequence). The CDR3 consists of 12 residues. For the CDR3, the DNA is TGTGCCTCAGGTTTTTTGAACACTGAAGCTTTCTTT. Its protein product is CASGFLNTEAFF.

The V call is TRBV12-3 or TRBV12-4, the J call TRBJ1-1, with unresolved D. V was trimmed by 3 bases and J by 0 bases, leaving 5 bases between them. This CDR3 has 13 amino acids. The CDR3 DNA reads TGTGCCAGCAGTTTTTGGATGAACACTGAAGCTTTCTTT. It translates to CASSFWMNTEAFF.

Notes on this clonotype: Possible read error: a much larger clone is one base away. V is TRBV12-5 and J is TRBJ1-2; D remains unclear. CDR1 and CDR2 from the germline V gene are LGHNT and FRNRAP. The CDR3 totals 13 residues. DNA of the CDR3: TGTGCTGGTGGTTCGTTTTATAACTATGGCTACACCTTC. This gives the protein CAGGSFYNYGYTF.

The table lists this clonotype with a few counts. V is TRBV10-3 and J is TRBJ2-3; D not resolved. Trimming removed 0 bases from V and 4 bases from J, with 5 bases in between. The CDR3 is 13 amino acids. Germline CDR1 is ENHRY and CDR2 is SYGVKD. The CDR3 DNA follows: TGTGCCATCAGTGAGTCAAGGTCAGATACGCAGTATTTT. It is translated as CAISESRSDTQYF.

This clonotype was seen many times. The rearrangement joins TRBV6-5 to TRBJ1-4; D possibly corresponds to TRBD1 (6 bases). With 7 bases removed from V and 5 bases from J, the gap between germline ends came to 17 bases. This CDR3 has 15 residues. The germline V gene has CDR1 MNHEY and CDR2 SVGAGI. The CDR3 region has the DNA TGTGCCAGCAACCCGGGACACGGAGAAAATGAAAAACTGTTTTTT. Translating it yields CASNPGHGENEKLFF.

The sample holds one count of this clonotype. Since a much larger clone is just one base distant, this may be a read error. The chain is built from TRBV5-1 and TRBJ2-1; TRBD1 agrees at 7 bases. V lost 2 bases to trimming and J lost 9 bases; unmatched junction nucleotides: 5. CDR3 length: 13 amino acids. Germline V lookup: CDR1 SGHRS, CDR2 YFSETQ. The CDR3 protein is CASSFTGDSEQFF. The CDR3 bases are TGCGCCAGCAGCTTCACAGGGGACAGTGAGCAGTTCTTC.

About this clonotype itself: A much larger clone lies a single base off, so this may be a read error. The chain couples TRBV20-1 to TRBJ2-2; D might be TRBD2 (7 bases). This CDR3 region has 14 residues. In germline, CDR1 is DFQATT, CDR2 SNEGSKA (reference sequence). Trimming pared 5 bases from V and 4 bases from J, leaving 14 bases between. The CDR3 here is CSAGQGRGTGELFF. CDR3 DNA sequence: TGCAGTGCTGGTCAGGGGAGGGGCACCGGGGAGCTGTTTTTT.

The chain uses TRBV2 and TRBJ2-7, with TRBD2 matching over 12 bases. The CDR3 contains 14 residues. V dropped 5 bases and J dropped 6; count of bases not matched to a gene: 5. Germline lookup yields CDR1 SNHLY and CDR2 FYNNEI. The DNA of the CDR3 is TGTGCCAGCAGTCAGACTAGCGGGAGAGTCGAGCAGTACTTC. Its protein product is CASSQTSGRVEQYF.

This clonotype showed up many times. This chain joins TRBV29-1 and TRBJ1-1; no definite D call. The CDR3 loop spans 12 amino acids. The germline CDR1 and CDR2 sequences are SQVTM and ANQGSEA. V was pared by 3 bases and J by 5 bases, with 10 bases between. The CDR3 sequence is CSVDGRETEAFF. The CDR3 bases are TGCAGCGTTGACGGCAGAGAGACTGAAGCTTTCTTT.

Turning to this clonotype: This is likely a read error, given that the CDR3 carries no conserved phenylalanine or tryptophan at its end. The rearrangement links TRBV27 to TRBJ2-7; D not resolved. The length of the CDR3 is 14 residues. V lost 4 bases and J 0 bases, leaving 10 bases between the germline ends. Germline CDR1 MNHEY, CDR2 SMNVEV (reference sequence). The CDR3 loop reads CASSWTLGSYEQYL. Here the CDR3 DNA reads TGTGCCAGCAGTTGGACCCTAGGCTCCTACGAGCAGTACCTC.

There are a few counts of this clonotype. This sequence joins TRBV11-2 and TRBJ1-1; D is ambiguous. Per germline, CDR1 SGHAT and CDR2 FQNNGV. The CDR3 has 12 residues. V was shortened by 3 bases and J by 5 bases, with 7 bases between the two germline ends. DNA of the CDR3: TGTGCCAGCAGCTTCGACGGGACTGAAGCTTTCTTT. It encodes CASSFDGTEAFF. Full variable domain (rest looked up from reference TRBV11-2 and TRBJ1-1): EAGVAQSPRYKIIEKRQSVAFWCNPISGHATLYWYQQILGQGPKLLIQFQNNGVVDDSQLPKDRFSAERLKGVDSTLKIQPAKLEDSAVYLCASSFDGTEAFFGQGTRLTVV.

Many counts were recorded for this clonotype. J is TRBJ2-7 and V is TRBV27, with 8 nucleotides matching TRBD1. The V segment lost 6 bases and the J segment 2 bases; nucleotides outside the gene matches: 6. CDR3 length equals 14 residues. In germline, CDR1 is MNHEY, CDR2 SMNVEV (reference sequence). CDR3 DNA sequence: TGTGCCAGCAGCTCGAGACAGGGGACCTACGAGCAGTACTTC. It codes for CASSSRQGTYEQYF.

As to this clonotype: This may arise from a read error, as a much more abundant clone is one base away. V usage is TRBV4-3 and J usage is TRBJ2-7; 7 nucleotides line up with TRBD1. Trimming took 5 bases from V and 3 from J; bases not matched to a gene: 16. The CDR3 is 17 amino acids. CDR1 is LGHNA, CDR2 YSLEER, per germline. This CDR3 is CASSLALTGQRNYEQYF. CDR3 in DNA: TGCGCCAGCAGCTTAGCTTTAACGGGACAGAGAAACTACGAGCAGTACTTC.

A word on this clonotype: No conserved phenylalanine or tryptophan is present at the end of the CDR3, so a read error is the likely explanation. The gene calls are TRBV18 and TRBJ1-4; D might be TRBD1 (5 bases). The germline gives CDR1 KGHSH, CDR2 LQKENI. The CDR3 covers 15 residues. The V and J ends lost 3 bases and 5 bases respectively, with 13 bases between them. CDR3 in amino acids: CASSPVEGPNEKLFC. The DNA for the CDR3 is TGTGCCAGCTCACCGGTTGAGGGGCCGAATGAAAAACTGTTTTGT.

Many counts were recorded for this clonotype. V usage is TRBV4-1 and J usage is TRBJ1-2; D unclear. The CDR3 sequence is 15 residues long. Trimming removed 0 bases at V and 4 bases at J, with 12 bases between. Looked up from germline, CDR1 is MGHRA and CDR2 is YSYEKL. CDR3 protein: CASSQDGQRGYGYTF. DNA of the CDR3: TGCGCCAGCAGCCAAGATGGGCAGCGGGGCTATGGCTACACCTTC.

Regarding this clonotype: Since a much larger clone is just one base distant, this may be a read error. The DNA of the CDR3 is TGTGCCAGCAGCCCCGGGGAGGGTTACACCGGGGAGCTGCTTTTT. Its translation is CASSPGEGYTGELLF. The rearrangement links TRBV7-8 to TRBJ2-2; 7 nucleotides line up with TRBD2. CDR3 length: 15 amino acids. CDR1 SGHVS and CDR2 FQNEAQ come from the germline V gene.

This clonotype was seen a handful of times. The J gene is TRBJ1-5, the V gene TRBV4-3, with D perhaps TRBD1 (6 bases). From germline, CDR1 is LGHNA and CDR2 YSLEER. The ends were cut back, 0 bases at V and 3 bases at J, with 15 bases in the middle. The length of the CDR3 is 17 residues. The CDR3 DNA reads TGCGCCAGCAGCCAAGATTGGGGGAGGGGGATCAATCAGCCCCAGCATTTT. Its translation is CASSQDWGRGINQPQHF.

As concerns this clonotype: Because it lacks the conserved phenylalanine or tryptophan at the end, this CDR3 is likely a read error. This chain links TRBV6-2 or TRBV6-3 with TRBJ2-1; D not resolved. The CDR3 runs to 12 residues. From germline, CDR1 is MNHEY and CDR2 SVGEGT. V lost 2 bases, J lost 8 bases, and 7 bases lay in between. The CDR3: CASSYRGDEQFL. The CDR3 nucleotides are TGTGCCAGCAGTTACAGAGGCGATGAGCAGTTCCTC.

This chain connects TRBV4-1 to TRBJ1-2, with D perhaps TRBD1 (6 bases). V was shortened by 8 bases and J by 7 bases, with 17 bases between the two germline ends. Looked up from germline, CDR1 is MGHRA and CDR2 is YSYEKL. CDR3 length equals 13 residues. CDR3 in DNA: TGCGCCAGCGGCCCGACAGGCGTGCCTGGCTACACCTTC. Its translation is CASGPTGVPGYTF.

This clonotype has at least ten counts. J is TRBJ2-7 and V is TRBV20-1; TRBD2 matches 7 bases. Germline loops: CDR1 DFQATT, CDR2 SNEGSKA (reference sequence). Germline trimming cut 3 bases from V and 0 bases from J; bases unmatched to any gene: 2. This CDR3 has 13 residues. CDR3 amino acids: CSARGGSSYEQYF. Here the CDR3 DNA reads TGCAGTGCTAGGGGGGGGAGCTCCTACGAGCAGTACTTC.